This T cell receptor (beta chain) was observed in a study of CD8+CD57+ T cells in acquired aplastic anemia. Genomic DNA constituted the template upon which TCR beta VDJ and CDR3 profiling was performed. MiXCR, run by TCRdb on the reads, gives a single entry per CDR3 protein. Of about 420,000 distinct CDR3 sequences detected, just under 70% appear once; the ten largest clones hold approximately 3.9%. V lost 5 bases, J lost 4 bases, and 14 bases stayed unmatched. The CDR3 runs to 16 residues. The V gene's germline CDR1 is WSHSY and CDR2 SAAADI. This sequence was found in a human donor in good health, serving as a control. The sequenced sample consisted of sorted CD4+, CD8+, or CD8+CD57+ T cells (not recorded which) from PBMCs. This chain links TRBV10-2 with TRBJ2-7, with 7 positions matching TRBD1. The CDR3 loop is CASSTSDRDITYEQYF. DNA of the CDR3: TGCGCCAGCAGTACATCCGACAGGGACATCACGTACGAGCAGTACTTC.